The following is a T cell receptor (beta chain) sequence with its context. This clone's antigen is unknown. Base qualities are not recorded, but no much larger clone differs from it by a single base. This entry belongs to a study of post-analysis software for immune sequencing data (dated by TCRdb to the mid-2010s). Concerning the study at large: Recorded disease courses included relapsing-remitting, secondary progressive and progressive-relapsing multiple sclerosis, with some patients lacking subtype annotation. A subset of samples was prepared in parallel using single-end sample barcoding, then pooled and co-amplified after Illumina adapter ligation. Patient repertoires were compared against ten to twelve previously published healthy control repertoires from donors aged roughly 6 to 28 years.

Results the study describes overall, beyond this receptor: The control group was slightly older than the multiple sclerosis patient group. Multiple sclerosis patients had significantly lower normalized Chao1 diversity than controls, a result that suggests substantial peripheral T-cell clonal expansion. Patients showed significantly higher frequencies than controls for several TRBV segments, among them TRBV5-6, TRBV5-1 and TRBV20-1. When samples were clustered directly using the F measure, samples prepared in the same batch co-clustered strongly, which prompted a batch-effect correction.

TCR beta repertoires were profiled from peripheral blood of some 13 young patients with multiple sclerosis to demonstrate the VDJtools post-analysis software. The patients with multiple sclerosis were children and adolescents between about 6 and 17 years of age. The library was made by PCR. The sequencing machine was an Illumina HiSeq 2500. To reduce PCR and sequencing biases, unique molecular identifiers were incorporated into the TCR beta cDNA libraries. Approximately 500,000 cDNA molecules were obtained per 1 to 10 million input T cells, so each molecule approximated one T cell. The patient libraries were prepared and sequenced with the same protocol used for the earlier healthy control dataset. Within a given batch, samples were prepared together, multiplexed and sequenced on the same HiSeq lane. Regarding the original processing steps: MIGEC handled the raw barcoded reads, throwing out single-read molecular identifier groups before consensus assembly and CDR3 extraction. VDJtools was used for post-analysis of the clonotype tables, with diversity normalized by down-sampling every dataset to the smallest sample size. Repertoire overlap clustering matched CDR3 amino acid but not nucleotide sequences to correct batch-related cross-sample contamination. The public reads were reprocessed in TCRdb via fastp at Q25 and MiXCR, keeping in-frame beta chains. A single entry per CDR3 protein holds the most common genes and DNA from its merged rows. The V and J calls come from TCRdb's annotation, not from the publication. The sample data list about 400,000 distinct CDR3 sequences, and about a third of these were observed just once. About an eighth of the sample is taken by the ten largest.

Trimmed from V: 7 bases; trimmed from J: 5 bases; junction bases lacking a gene match: 15. The germline V gene specifies SQVTM as CDR1 and ANQGSEA as CDR2. From its cysteine to its phenylalanine, the CDR3 spans 15 amino acids. The CDR3 DNA has 45 bases and is translated from base 1. The receptor's source is a girl aged 5-17 years with multiple sclerosis. The sequence is built from TRBV29-1 and TRBJ2-5, and TRBD1 matches 8 of the central bases. Sequenced: blood. The CDR3 protein sequence reads: CSAAGGTGPWETQYF. Read as DNA, the sequence is TGCAGCGCGGCAGGGGGGACAGGACCCTGGGAGACCCAGTACTTC.